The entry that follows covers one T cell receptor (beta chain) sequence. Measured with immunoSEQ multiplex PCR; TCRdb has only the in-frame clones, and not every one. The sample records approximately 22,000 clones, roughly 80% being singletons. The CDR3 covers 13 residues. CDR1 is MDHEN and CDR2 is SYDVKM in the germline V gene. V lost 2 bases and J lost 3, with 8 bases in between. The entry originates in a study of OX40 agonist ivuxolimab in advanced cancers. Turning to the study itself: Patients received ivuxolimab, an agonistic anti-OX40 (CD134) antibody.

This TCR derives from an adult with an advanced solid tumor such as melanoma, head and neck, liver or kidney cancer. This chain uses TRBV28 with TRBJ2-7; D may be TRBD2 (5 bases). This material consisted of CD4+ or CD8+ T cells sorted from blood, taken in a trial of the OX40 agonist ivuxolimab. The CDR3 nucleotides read TGTGCCAGCAGTTTACCGGGGATCTACGAGCAGTACTTC. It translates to CASSLPGIYEQYF.